This TCR beta chain was recorded in a study of T cell responses to AZD1222 COVID-19 vaccine. Repertoires were generated with immunoSEQ multiplex PCR, while TCRdb's copy carries only in-frame clones and drops some. The sample contains about 120,000 clones, more than 85% of which appear only once. In germline, CDR1 is LNHDA, CDR2 SQIVND (reference sequence). CDR3 length equals 13 residues. V lost 6 bases and J 1 base, leaving 6 bases between the germline ends. In regard to this clone: Its antigen is not known.

Regarding the study as a whole: Among the donors, most were white British and more were female, and clonal diversity was possibly underestimated.

The receptor was derived from an adult in good health. The specimen was peripheral blood, collected on day 0 of AZD1222 vaccination. The rearrangement joins TRBV19 to TRBJ1-4; D may be TRBD1 (5 bases). The CDR3 loop reads CASRDRTNEKLFF. The CDR3, as DNA: TGTGCCAGTAGAGACAGAACTAATGAAAAACTGTTTTTT.